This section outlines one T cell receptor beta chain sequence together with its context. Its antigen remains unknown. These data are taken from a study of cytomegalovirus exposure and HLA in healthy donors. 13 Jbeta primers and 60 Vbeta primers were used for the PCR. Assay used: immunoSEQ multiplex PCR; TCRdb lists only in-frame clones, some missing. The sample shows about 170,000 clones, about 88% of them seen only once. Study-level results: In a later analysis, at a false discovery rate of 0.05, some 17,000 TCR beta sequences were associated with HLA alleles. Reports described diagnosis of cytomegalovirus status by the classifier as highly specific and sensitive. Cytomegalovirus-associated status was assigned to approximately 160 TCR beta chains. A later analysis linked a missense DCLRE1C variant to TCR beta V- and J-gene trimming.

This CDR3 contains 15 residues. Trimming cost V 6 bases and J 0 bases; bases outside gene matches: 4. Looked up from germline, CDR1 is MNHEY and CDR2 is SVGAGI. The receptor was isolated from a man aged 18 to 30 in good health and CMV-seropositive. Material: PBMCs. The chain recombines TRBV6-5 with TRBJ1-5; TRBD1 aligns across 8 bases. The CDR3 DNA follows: TGTGCCAGCAGCCAGACAGGGGATAGCAATCAGCCCCAGCATTTT. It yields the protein CASSQTGDSNQPQHF.